This paragraph reports one T cell receptor (beta chain). Its antigen is currently unknown. The entry originates in a study of cytomegalovirus exposure and HLA in healthy donors. Findings and caveats of the study: Some TCR beta chains (164 of them) were listed as cytomegalovirus-associated. It was found in a later analysis that first-cohort TCR clusters tended to co-occur in the 100 to 150 validation repertoires.

CDR1 and CDR2 (germline): MNHNS, SASEGT. The CDR3 loop spans 15 amino acids. The V end lost 6 bases, the J end lost 8 bases, and 17 bases lay between the germline ends. Profiled with immunoSEQ multiplex PCR; TCRdb holds only in-frame clones, not every one. The repertoire includes approximately 98,000 clones, around 82% of them detected once, and around 3% sits in the top ten. This clonotype was obtained from a young woman in good health and CMV-seronegative. The sequenced material came from PBMCs. The V and J genes are TRBV6-1 and TRBJ1-6, with TRBD1 as a possible D gene (5 bases). This CDR3 reads CASRDRDSLHSPLHF. CDR3 bases: TGTGCCAGCAGAGACCGAGACAGTCTCCATTCACCCCTCCACTTT.